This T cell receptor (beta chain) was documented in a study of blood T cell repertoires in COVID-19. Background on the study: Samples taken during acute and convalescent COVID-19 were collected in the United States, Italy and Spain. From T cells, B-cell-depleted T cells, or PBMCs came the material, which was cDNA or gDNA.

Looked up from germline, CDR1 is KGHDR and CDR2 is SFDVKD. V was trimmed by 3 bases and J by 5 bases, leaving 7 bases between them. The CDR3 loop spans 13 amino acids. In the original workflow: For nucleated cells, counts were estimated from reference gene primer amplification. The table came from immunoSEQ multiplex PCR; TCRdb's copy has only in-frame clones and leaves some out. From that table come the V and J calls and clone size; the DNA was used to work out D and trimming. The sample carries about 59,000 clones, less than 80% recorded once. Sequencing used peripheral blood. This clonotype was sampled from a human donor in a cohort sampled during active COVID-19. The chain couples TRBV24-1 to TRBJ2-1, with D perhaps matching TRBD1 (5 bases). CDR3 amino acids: CATSDVRDNEQFF. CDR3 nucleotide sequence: TGTGCCACCAGTGATGTCAGGGACAATGAGCAGTTCTTC.